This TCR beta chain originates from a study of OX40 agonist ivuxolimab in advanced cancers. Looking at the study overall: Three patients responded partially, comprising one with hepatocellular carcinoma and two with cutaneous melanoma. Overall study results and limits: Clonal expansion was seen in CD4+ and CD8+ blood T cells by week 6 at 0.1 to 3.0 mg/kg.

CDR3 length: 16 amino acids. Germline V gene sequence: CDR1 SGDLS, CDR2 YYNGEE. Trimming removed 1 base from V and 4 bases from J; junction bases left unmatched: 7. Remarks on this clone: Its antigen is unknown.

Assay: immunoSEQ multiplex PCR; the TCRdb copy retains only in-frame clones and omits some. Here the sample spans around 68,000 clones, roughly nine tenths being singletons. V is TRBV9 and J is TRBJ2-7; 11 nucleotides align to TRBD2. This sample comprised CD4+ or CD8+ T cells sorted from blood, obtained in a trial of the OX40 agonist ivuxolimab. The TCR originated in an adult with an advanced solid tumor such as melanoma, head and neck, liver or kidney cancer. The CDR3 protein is CASSVSGTSGLYEQYF. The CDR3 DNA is TGTGCCAGCAGCGTATCCGGGACTAGCGGACTATACGAGCAGTACTTC.